Here is one T cell receptor beta chain with its context. Its antigen is unidentified. The sample is drawn from a study of T cells expressing NK-cell markers. Germline loops: CDR1 LGHNA, CDR2 YNFKEQ. This CDR3 is built from 16 residues. Study results and caveats: In a group of several donors, dominant NKG2C+ clonotypes represented about 1.0-8% of CD8+ T cells. These clonotypes also led the CD3+CD56-NKG2C+ fraction in a few donors.

TCRdb reanalyzed the 5' RACE reads, giving one entry per CDR3 protein sequence and no DNA. The ten most abundant clones cover roughly 21% of a sample with about 170,000 distinct CDR3 sequences. The source of this sequence is a man aged 18-70 years in good health. The sample was blood T cells: a sorted CD56 or NKG2C T cell subset, CD4+ or CD8+ T cells, or bulk PBMC T cells (not recorded which). The rearrangement links TRBV4-2 to TRBJ2-5; TCRdb selects TRBD2, and the lack of DNA leaves this call unchecked. The CDR3 is CASSQDGQRGEKTQYF.